A selection of T cell receptor beta chains follows, all from one sample in a study of chemoradiotherapy in HPV16-positive cancers. Clones were sequenced by immunoSEQ multiplex PCR, and TCRdb holds only the in-frame ones, with some missing. The sample holds some 13,000 clones, roughly 86% seen once. The starting material was blood, obtained from a patient who underwent chemoradiotherapy. The receptors derive from a human donor with HPV-associated anogenital cancer. Both conserved end residues are part of each CDR3. Each record gives: CDR3 length, V gene, J gene, CDR3 protein.

>15|TRBV7-2|TRBJ1-5
CASSLGGNTGQPQHF
>15|TRBV7-8|TRBJ1-2
CASSFWTGTVYGYTF
>16|TRBV6-1|TRBJ1-1
CASSEAVGLTNTEAFF
>16|TRBV28|TRBJ2-6
CASSAIQGAGANVLTF
>14|TRBV9|TRBJ2-2
CASSVTQYGGELFF
>14|TRBV2|TRBJ1-6
CASMGGVSNSPLHF
>13|TRBV18|TRBJ1-3
CASLEGTGNTIYF
>14|TRBV15|TRBJ1-1
CATSRGGVNTEAFF
>16|TRBV15|TRBJ1-1
CATSRELGTPGTEAFF
>14|TRBV7-9|TRBJ1-4
CASGRSVGFEKLFF
>11|TRBV29-1|TRBJ1-2
CSVVTESGYTF
>15|TRBV6-1|TRBJ1-3
CASNLWGAGGNTIYF
>14|TRBV5-6|TRBJ2-7
CASSLRWNSYEQYF
>15|TRBV7-9|TRBJ2-2
CASSPRGPFTGELFF
>20|TRBV6-1|TRBJ1-5
CASSAPDRGRNYDSNQPQHF
>11|TRBV10-1|TRBJ1-4
CAEDRGEKLFF
>14|TRBV30|TRBJ1-1
CAWSTPGEGTEAFF
>14|TRBV7-9|TRBJ1-5
CASSLAGRNQPQHF
>15|TRBV4-2|TRBJ2-1
CASSQAGGSYNEQFF
>14|TRBV11-2|TRBJ2-7
CASSYSGDASYRYF
>15|TRBV5-1|TRBJ2-3
CASSLRGGGTDTQYF
>15|TRBV7-8|TRBJ1-2
CASSLFPQGNYGYTF
>14|TRBV5-6|TRBJ2-7
CASSLAGIFYEQYF
>15|TRBV7-2|TRBJ2-3
CASSPQGRWTDTQYF
>15|TRBV4-1|TRBJ2-5
CASSQTTDRQETQYF
>13|TRBV6-1|TRBJ1-2
CASIRTDYYGYTF
>16|TRBV27|TRBJ1-2
CASSFRSADTLVGYTF
>17|TRBV9|TRBJ1-3
CASSPELRQFSGNTIYF
>15|TRBV10-3|TRBJ2-5
CAISGSGGKGETQYF
>14|TRBV5-6|TRBJ1-1
CASSFRQANTEAFF
>14|TRBV9|TRBJ1-1
CASSLGSRSTEAFF
>14|TRBV18|TRBJ2-3
CASSPPSITDTQYF
>15|TRBV6-1|TRBJ1-4
CASSEFKGTNEKLFF
>14|TRBV10-1|.
CASSELQGAYEQYF
>16|TRBV7-6|TRBJ2-6
CASSLVRSTGANVLTF
>14|TRBV19|TRBJ2-5
CASSTTWYQETQYF
>15|TRBV7-2|TRBJ1-6
CASSYFGTANSPLHF
>13|TRBV6-5|TRBJ2-7
CASSPRTADEQYF
>16|TRBV6-1|TRBJ1-4
CASSEAWSGDNEKLFF
>15|TRBV5-4|TRBJ1-1
CASSLGGSRRTEAFF
>13|TRBV6-1|TRBJ2-7
CASSEYGTSWQYF
>15|TRBV6-1|TRBJ1-2
CASSEVSGGIYGYTF
>14|TRBV4-2|TRBJ2-1
CASSQPDPYNEQFF
>14|TRBV19|TRBJ1-6
CATKTTGDNSPLHF
>16|TRBV19|TRBJ1-5
CASRRTGGDSNQPQHF
>18|TRBV7-8|TRBJ2-7
CASSLGVGGGRWSYEQYF
>14|TRBV15|TRBJ1-1
CATSRDLRVTEAFF
>14|TRBV19|TRBJ1-5
CASSIGRGNQPQHF
>15|TRBV12-5|TRBJ2-1
CASGSLAGGYNEQFF
>13|TRBV27|TRBJ1-3
CASRSLGGNTIYF
>14|TRBV6-1|TRBJ2-1
CASRHMSSYNEQFF
>16|TRBV6-1|TRBJ1-2
CASSEAQRGSYYGYTF
>15|TRBV7-8|TRBJ2-2
CASKLSGGNTGELFF
>15|TRBV30|TRBJ1-3
CAWSVSGLAGNTIYF
>16|TRBV7-3|TRBJ1-2
CASSLSGTGGRHGYTF
>14|TRBV11-3|TRBJ1-2
CASSLGQGDYGYTF